These 18 T cell receptor beta chains originate from one sample sequenced in a study of regulatory T cells in long-lasting Graves disease. Building the TCR beta libraries relied on iRepertoire HTBI primers, and CDR3 regions underwent Arm-PCR. Each CDR3 protein gets one entry after TCRdb re-called the multiplex PCR reads with MiXCR. Of over 500,000 distinct CDR3 sequences in the sample, roughly 15% were seen once. Time point defined: newly diagnosed GD, antithyroid drugs for less than 3 months. Making the TCR library involved RNA that had been extracted from PBMCs. The same sample was also used in a study of T cells in Graves' hyperthyroidism and ophthalmopathy.

The specimen comprised peripheral blood mononuclear cells (PBMCs), sampled at new diagnosis, from a patient treated with antithyroid drugs. These receptors were collected from a woman aged 25 to 39 with Graves disease.

The rearrangement uses TRBV7-2 and TRBJ2-5; 8 bases line up with TRBD2. This CDR3 contains 15 residues. With 6 bases clipped from V and 1 base from J, the junction kept 7 bases outside the gene matches. The V gene's germline CDR1 is SGHTA and CDR2 FQGNSA. The CDR3 sequence is CASRGTRGSQETQYF. The CDR3 DNA follows: TGTGCCAGCAGGGGGACTAGAGGATCCCAAGAGACCCAGTACTTC.

Many counts were recorded for this clonotype. DNA for the CDR3: TGTGCCAGCAGCTTAAGAGGGGGGACTAGCTTTGGTGAGCAGTTCTTC. Encoded protein: CASSLRGGTSFGEQFF. The chain has TRBV7-3 and TRBJ2-1; 9 positions agree with TRBD2. The CDR3 covers 16 residues. CDR1 and CDR2 (germline): SGHTA, FQGTGA. The J segment lost 9 bases and the V segment lost 1 base, leaving 10 bases of the junction unmatched.

This clonotype turned up a few times. The chain has TRBV7-8 and TRBJ1-1, with D unclear. This CDR3 contains 13 residues. V gave up 0 bases and J gave up 8 bases, with 10 bases separating them. Germline CDR1 and CDR2: SGHVS and FQNEAQ. The CDR3 region is CASSLAGHVEAFF. The CDR3 coding sequence is TGTGCCAGCAGCTTAGCAGGGCATGTGGAAGCTTTCTTT.

The chain has TRBV20-1 and TRBJ2-1; the match to TRBD2 covers 11 bases. Germline assignment: CDR1 DFQATT and CDR2 SNEGSKA (reference sequence). J lost 7 bases, V lost 0 bases, and 5 bases had no gene match. This CDR3 contains 15 residues. CDR3 residues: CSARERVAGGNEQFF. DNA of the CDR3: TGCAGTGCTAGAGAACGGGTAGCGGGAGGGAATGAGCAGTTCTTC.

The chain uses TRBV3-1 and TRBJ2-3; D possibly corresponds to TRBD2 (6 bases). Germline CDR1 reads LGHDT; CDR2 reads YNNKEL (reference sequence). The germline V and J ends were trimmed by 3 bases and 3 bases, with 13 bases remaining between them. CDR3 size: 15 residues. This CDR3 is CASSQTSGLTDTQYF. The CDR3 nucleotides read TGTGCCAGCAGCCAGACTAGTGGTTTGACAGATACGCAGTATTTT.

There are a few counts of this clonotype. The chain recombines TRBV18 with TRBJ1-6; D may be TRBD1 (5 bases). The V gene's germline CDR1 is KGHSH and CDR2 LQKENI. V was pared by 5 bases and J by 3 bases, with 11 bases between. The CDR3 contains 15 residues. Here the CDR3 DNA reads TGTGCCAGCTCATCCGACAGCCACTATAATTCACCCCTCCACTTT. This sequence encodes CASSSDSHYNSPLHF.

This chain uses TRBV25-1 with TRBJ2-7; D remains unclear. This CDR3 comprises 14 residues. Germline V lookup: CDR1 MGHDK, CDR2 SYGVNS. V lost 1 base and J 3 bases, leaving 10 bases between the germline ends. The CDR3 here is CASSEFENGYEQYF. CDR3 DNA: TGTGCCAGCAGTGAATTTGAGAACGGCTACGAGCAGTACTTC.

V gene TRBV9 combines with J gene TRBJ2-1; D is unresolved. Germline V gene data show CDR1 as SGDLS and CDR2 as YYNGEE. The CDR3 length is 14 residues. The V and J ends lost 3 bases and 9 bases respectively, with 16 bases between them. CDR3 protein: CASSASSLAFEQFF. The DNA of the CDR3 is TGTGCCAGCAGCGCGAGCAGTCTTGCTTTTGAGCAGTTCTTC.

The chain is built from TRBV9 and TRBJ2-5; D may be TRBD2 (7 bases). The V and J ends lost 2 bases and 5 bases respectively, with 22 bases between them. Per the germline V gene, CDR1 is SGDLS and CDR2 is YYNGEE. The CDR3 runs to 17 residues. The CDR3 DNA reads as TGTGCCAGCAGCGTTCAGGGAGGACTAGGGGGTCGGGAGACCCAGTACTTC. Amino acids: CASSVQGGLGGRETQYF. The complete variable domain, with remaining parts taken from reference TRBV9 and TRBJ2-5, reads DSGVTQTPKHLITATGQRVTLRCSPRSGDLSVYWYQQSLDQGLQFLIQYYNGEERAKGNILERFSAQQFPDLHSELNLSSLELGDSALYFCASSVQGGLGGRETQYFGPGTRLLVL.

Notes on this clonotype: Since a much larger clone is just one base distant, this may be a read error. The chain recombines TRBV28 with TRBJ2-3; a weak D match, TRBD2 (5 bases). The CDR3 is 13 amino acids. Trimming shortened V by 2 bases and J by 5 bases, and 8 bases separated the two germline ends. Germline CDR1 is MDHEN and CDR2 is SYDVKM. Written as DNA, the CDR3 is TGTGCCAGCAGTTTAAGGGCGGGAGATACGCAGTATTTT. Translated: CASSLRAGDTQYF.

This clonotype was picked up many times. This may be a read error: a much more frequent sequence differs by one nucleotide. The J gene is TRBJ1-5, the V gene TRBV2, with D uncertain. The CDR3 sequence is 15 residues long. The germline CDR1 and CDR2 sequences are SNHLY and FYNNEI. Trimming shortened V by 7 bases and J by 4 bases, and 17 bases separated the two germline ends. The CDR3 loop is CASKKTDDRNQPQHF. CDR3 in DNA: TGTGCCAGCAAGAAGACGGATGATCGTAATCAGCCCCAGCATTTT.

This chain uses TRBV18 with TRBJ2-3; 8 positions match TRBD2. The ends lost 6 bases at V and 1 base at J; junction bases unmatched: 6. This CDR3 region has 15 residues. CDR1 and CDR2 (germline): KGHSH, LQKENI. CDR3 bases: TGTGCCAGCTCCCCCCAAGCGGGAGGCACAGATACGCAGTATTTT. Protein sequence: CASSPQAGGTDTQYF.

In this sample, this clonotype turned up many times. The V gene is TRBV7-2, the J gene TRBJ2-3; no firm D call. Germline V gene lookup returns CDR1 SGHTA and CDR2 FQGNSA. V dropped 5 bases and J dropped 8 bases, with 20 bases sitting between them. The CDR3 has 15 amino acids. CDR3 region: CASSPALGLPGTQYF. In nucleotides, the CDR3 is TGTGCCAGCAGCCCCGCGTTAGGGCTGCCGGGTACGCAGTATTTT.

The V gene is TRBV12-3 or TRBV12-4, the J gene TRBJ2-2, with D perhaps TRBD1 (6 bases). This CDR3 is built from 16 residues. Trimming removed 4 bases at V and 9 bases at J, with 21 bases between. CDR3 region: CASSSLGPTGTRELFF. The CDR3 coding sequence is TGTGCCAGCAGTTCCTTAGGACCGACAGGAACCAGGGAGCTGTTTTTT.

The table lists this clonotype with a few counts. The chain couples TRBV10-3 to TRBJ2-1; the match to TRBD2 covers 8 bases. This CDR3 has 16 amino acids. The germline V gene has CDR1 ENHRY and CDR2 SYGVKD. V shed 6 bases and J 5 bases; nucleotides not matched to a gene: 12. The CDR3 bases are TGTGCCATCAGCGAAACCGGGACTAGAATACACAATGAGCAGTTCTTC. Its translation is CAISETGTRIHNEQFF.

Of note for this clonotype: A much more abundant neighbour one base away suggests this may be a read error. The chain carries TRBV27 and TRBJ1-5; 10 nucleotides agree with TRBD1. This CDR3 region has 12 residues. Germline CDR1 MNHEY, CDR2 SMNVEV (reference sequence). Trimming took 1 base from V and 12 from J; bases not matched to a gene: 0. CDR3 sequence (DNA): TGTGCCAGCAGTTTATGGACAGGGGGCCAGCATTTT. Protein product: CASSLWTGGQHF.

The genes are TRBV6-5 and TRBJ2-7; 9 bases align to TRBD1. Germline V gives CDR1 MNHEY, CDR2 SVGAGI. There are 15 residues in the CDR3. V lost 4 bases to trimming and J lost 3 bases; unmatched junction nucleotides: 7. DNA for the CDR3: TGTGCCAGCAGTTCCCCGACAGGGGGGGACTACGAGCAGTACTTC. This translates into CASSSPTGGDYEQYF.

This clonotype was picked up many times. V usage is TRBV30 and J usage is TRBJ1-4; 7 bases fit TRBD1. Germline V lookup: CDR1 GTSNPN, CDR2 SVGIG (reference sequence). The J segment lost 4 bases and the V segment lost 4 bases, leaving 9 bases of the junction unmatched. The CDR3 has 15 residues. The CDR3 reads CAWTRRGRGNEKLFF. The CDR3 bases are TGTGCCTGGACACGAAGGGGGCGGGGTAATGAAAAACTGTTTTTT.